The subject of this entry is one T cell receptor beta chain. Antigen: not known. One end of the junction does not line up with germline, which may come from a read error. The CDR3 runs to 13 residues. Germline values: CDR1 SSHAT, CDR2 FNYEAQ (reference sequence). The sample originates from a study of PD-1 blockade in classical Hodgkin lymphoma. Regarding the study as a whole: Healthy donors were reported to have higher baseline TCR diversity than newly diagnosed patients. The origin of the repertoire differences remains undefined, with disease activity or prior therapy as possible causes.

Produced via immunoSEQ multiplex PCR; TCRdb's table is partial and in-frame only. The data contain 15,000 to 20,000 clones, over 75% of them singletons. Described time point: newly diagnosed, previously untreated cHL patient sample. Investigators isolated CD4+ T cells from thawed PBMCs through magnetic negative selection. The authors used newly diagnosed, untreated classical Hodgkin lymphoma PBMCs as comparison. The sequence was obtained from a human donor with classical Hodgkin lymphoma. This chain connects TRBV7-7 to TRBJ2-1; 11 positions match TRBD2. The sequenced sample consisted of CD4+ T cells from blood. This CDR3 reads CASSLAGGNEQFF. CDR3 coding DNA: TGTGCTAGCAGCTTAGCGGGGGGGAATGAGCAGTTCTTC.